The rows below give T cell receptor beta chains drawn from one sample of a study of OX40 agonist ivuxolimab in advanced cancers. TCRdb's table, derived via immunoSEQ multiplex PCR, lists solely in-frame clones and lacks some. This table has approximately 69,000 clones, approximately 86% appearing once. The sample was CD4+ or CD8+ T cells sorted from blood, taken in a trial of the OX40 agonist ivuxolimab. The source of these receptors is an adult with an advanced solid tumor such as melanoma, head and neck, liver or kidney cancer. CDR3s include the opening cysteine and the closing phenylalanine or tryptophan. Fields, in order: CDR3 DNA, CDR3 protein, D gene, V gene, J gene, clone size. D genes are given only for firm matches. Expanded clones are given a class, and other clones once, few, many or no size at all.

TGCGCCAGCAGCTTGTCACTCACAGATACGCAGTATTTT	CASSLSLTDTQYF	NA	TRBV5-1	TRBJ2-3	NA
TGCGCCAGCAGCTTGACGAGCGGGGGACAAGAGACCCAGTACTTC	CASSLTSGGQETQYF	TRBD2	TRBV5-1	TRBJ2-5	NA
TGTGCCAGCAGCGTAGGGCCAGACAACTATGGCTACACCTTC	CASSVGPDNYGYTF	NA	TRBV9	TRBJ1-2	NA
TGTGCCAGCAGCAGACAGGGATGGCAGTACTTC	CASSRQGWQYF	TRBD1	TRBV6-5	TRBJ2-7	NA
TGTGCCAGCAGCGCGGGACAGGGGGTAGAAAAACTGTTTTTT	CASSAGQGVEKLFF	TRBD1	TRBV13	TRBJ1-4	NA
TGCGCCAGCAGTGAGACAGGGGGAGCTTTCTTT	CASSETGGAFF	TRBD1	TRBV10-2	TRBJ1-1	NA
TGCGCTCAGCGGGTTCAACCGAACACCGGGGAGCTGTTTTTT	CAQRVQPNTGELFF	NA	TRBV5-1	TRBJ2-2	NA
TGTGCCAGTAGGGGGGGGCTGCCGGAGACCCAGTACTTC	CASRGGLPETQYF	NA	TRBV19	TRBJ2-5	NA
TGTGCCAGCATGGGGGATACCCCTAATTCACCCCTCCACTTT	CASMGDTPNSPLHF	NA	TRBV5-4	TRBJ1-6	few
TGTGCCACCAGCAGGGGACTAGCGGACACCGGGGAGCTGTTTTTT	CATSRGLADTGELFF	TRBD2	TRBV15	TRBJ2-2	once
TGTGCCAGCAGTAAGGGAGTAGGGAACCCCGGGGAGCTGTTTTTT	CASSKGVGNPGELFF	NA	TRBV7-2	TRBJ2-2	NA
TGTGCCACCAGCAGAGAGGATTTTCGCTACACCTTC	CATSREDFRYTF	NA	TRBV15	TRBJ1-2	once
TGTGCCAGCAGCCGGACAGGGGTCTACGACTACGAGCAGTACTTC	CASSRTGVYDYEQYF	TRBD1	TRBV11-2	TRBJ2-7	NA
TGTGCCATCAGTGAGTCGACAGCACCCTACGAGCAGTACTTC	CAISESTAPYEQYF	NA	TRBV10-3	TRBJ2-7	NA
TGTGCCAGCAGCGTAGATGGGACCGTCGGAGGCTATGAGCAGTTCTTC	CASSVDGTVGGYEQFF	NA	TRBV9	TRBJ2-1	NA
TGTGCCTGGAGTGTACACCGACGGGGGAGTAGCACTGAAGCTTTCTTT	CAWSVHRRGSSTEAFF	NA	TRBV30	TRBJ1-1	NA
TGTGCCATCAGTGAACTAGAGACCCAGTACTTC	CAISELETQYF	NA	TRBV10-3	TRBJ2-5	NA
TGTGCCAGCAGCCACTCCCCGGACAGGAGCTCCTACGAGCAGTACTTC	CASSHSPDRSSYEQYF	TRBD1	TRBV6-6	TRBJ2-7	NA
TGTGCCAGCAGCGTAGCTTCAGTGACCACAGATACGCAGTATTTT	CASSVASVTTDTQYF	NA	TRBV9	TRBJ2-3	NA
TGTGCCAGCAGCCTCCCTAGCGGGGTAGGTCGGGTCGCCCAAGAGACCCAGTACTTC	CASSLPSGVGRVAQETQYF	TRBD2	TRBV7-2	TRBJ2-5	NA
TGTGCCAGCAGTTTTCAAAGTTCTCAGCCCCAGCATTTT	CASSFQSSQPQHF	NA	TRBV27	TRBJ1-5	NA
TGTGCCAGTAGTAGGGTGGCAGGCACCGGGGAGCTGTTTTTT	CASSRVAGTGELFF	NA	TRBV19	TRBJ2-2	NA
TGTGCCAGCAGCTTACGCCCGGTGTTCAGGAGTGCAACTAATGAAAAACTGTTTTTT	CASSLRPVFRSATNEKLFF	NA	TRBV7-2	TRBJ1-4	NA
TGTGCCTGGAGGGAAGGGGTCAATCAGCCCCAGCATTTT	CAWREGVNQPQHF	NA	TRBV30	TRBJ1-5	NA
TGTGCCAGCAGCCAAGGGGTTCTCAGCTCCTACAATGAGCAGTTCTTC	CASSQGVLSSYNEQFF	NA	TRBV7-9	TRBJ2-1	NA
TGTGCCATCGGGGAAAGCTCAGATCAGCCCCAGCATTTT	CAIGESSDQPQHF	NA	TRBV10-3	TRBJ1-5	NA